This T cell receptor (beta chain) was sequenced during a study of regulatory T cells in long-lasting Graves disease. Time point denoted: newly diagnosed GD, antithyroid drugs for less than 3 months. PBMCs provided the RNA from which the TCR library was made. Researchers made TCR beta libraries by using iRepertoire HTBI primers and running Arm-PCR on CDR3 regions. TCRdb re-analysed the multiplex PCR reads in MiXCR, keeping a single row per CDR3 protein. The sample contains 540,000 or so distinct CDR3 sequences, about 13% of which appear only once. This clonotype came up many times. Its antigen is undetermined. The study, taken as a whole, reports: Persistent disease was characterized by preferential usage of TRBV28, TRBJ1-2 and TRBJ2-5. Investigators studied peripheral blood only, not thyroid tissue.

This CDR3 spans 13 amino acids. With 6 bases removed from V and 7 bases from J, the gap between germline ends came to 14 bases. The germline V gene encodes CDR1 SGHDT and CDR2 YYEEEE. The same data also contributed to another study, on T cells in Graves' hyperthyroidism and ophthalmopathy. That work contributes: An initial round of RT-PCR targeting the TCR CDR3 relied on the HTBI primer set.

Here the sequenced sample was peripheral blood mononuclear cells (PBMCs), taken at new diagnosis, from a patient treated with antithyroid drugs. V gene TRBV5-6 combines with J gene TRBJ1-5, with a possible D match to TRBD1 (6 bases). This clonotype originated in a man aged 25 to 40 with Graves disease. The CDR3 is CASTKRQGQPQHF. In nucleotides, the CDR3 is TGTGCCAGCACAAAGAGGCAGGGGCAGCCCCAGCATTTT.